This T cell receptor (beta chain) appears in the sequencing data of a study of T cells in Graves' hyperthyroidism and ophthalmopathy. Study findings and constraints: A 13 V-J signature model discriminated ophthalmopathy versus stable hyperthyroidism.

Hyperthyroidism in the patients, aged 18 to 65, was newly diagnosed and under 2 months in duration. Approximately 10 ml of fresh peripheral blood supplied the PBMCs. The V and J ends lost 10 bases and 15 bases respectively, with 13 bases between them. The germline V gene encodes CDR1 SNHLY and CDR2 FYNNEI. The CDR3 is 10 residues long. Regions amplified from RNA transcripts were the TCR beta CDR3 regions. In the first-round RT-PCR of the TCR CDR3, the HTBI primer set was used. A single record per CDR3 protein comes from TCRdb applying MiXCR to the multiplex PCR reads. This sample has around 97,000 distinct CDR3 sequences, with roughly 47% found just once. This clonotype appeared many times. Its antigen remains unknown.

This clonotype originated in a man in his forties with Graves' hyperthyroidism. What was sequenced was blood. The chain uses TRBV2 and TRBJ1-6; no clear D gene. The CDR3 loop is CAIKEEFLHF. In DNA, the CDR3 is TGTGCCATCAAGGAGGAGTTCCTCCACTTT.